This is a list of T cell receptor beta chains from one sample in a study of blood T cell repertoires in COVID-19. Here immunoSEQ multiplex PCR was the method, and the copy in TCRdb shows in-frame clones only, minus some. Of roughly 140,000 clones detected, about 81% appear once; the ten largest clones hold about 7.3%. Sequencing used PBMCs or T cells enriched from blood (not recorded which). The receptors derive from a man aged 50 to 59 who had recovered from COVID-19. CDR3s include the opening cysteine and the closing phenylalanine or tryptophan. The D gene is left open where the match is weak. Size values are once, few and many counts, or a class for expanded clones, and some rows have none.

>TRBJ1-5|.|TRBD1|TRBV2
TGTGCCAGCAGTGACAGGGGGCTTGTCCAGCCCCAGCATTTT
CASSDRGLVQPQHF
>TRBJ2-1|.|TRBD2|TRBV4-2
TGTGCCAGCAGCTCGGCGGGGACTAGCGGGGGGCCCAACAATGAGCAGTTCTTC
CASSSAGTSGGPNNEQFF
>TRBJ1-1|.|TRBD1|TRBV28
TGTGCCACTGGTTACAGGGGGCGCGTGGACACTGAAGCTTTCTTT
CATGYRGRVDTEAFF
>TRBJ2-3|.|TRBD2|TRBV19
TGTGCCAGTAGTCCGAGGACTAGCGGGGAAGCGGATACGCAGTATTTT
CASSPRTSGEADTQYF
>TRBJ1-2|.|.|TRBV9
TGTGCCAGCAGCGTGCAGGGTAATGGCTACACCTTC
CASSVQGNGYTF
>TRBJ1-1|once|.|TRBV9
TGTGCCAGCAGCCTAAGGGGGGGCCCAATGAACACTGAAGCTTTCTTT
CASSLRGGPMNTEAFF
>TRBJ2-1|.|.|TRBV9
TGTGCCAGCAGCGACGGGGGGCCATCCCACAATGAGCAGTTCTTC
CASSDGGPSHNEQFF
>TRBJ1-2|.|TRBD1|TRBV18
TGTGCCAGCTCACCCGGGACAGGGATGGAAGGCTACACCTTC
CASSPGTGMEGYTF
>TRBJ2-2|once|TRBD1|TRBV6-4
TGTGCCAGCAGTCCGACAGGGGGTGAAAACACCGGGGAGCTGTTTTTT
CASSPTGGENTGELFF
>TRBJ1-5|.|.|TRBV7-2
TGTGCCAGCCAGGGGAACGGCAATCAGCCCCAGCATTTT
CASQGNGNQPQHF
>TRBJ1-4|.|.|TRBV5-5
TGTGCCAGCAGCTTGGCCGCAGGGAATGAAAAACTGTTTTTT
CASSLAAGNEKLFF
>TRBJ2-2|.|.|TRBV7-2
TGTGCCAGCAGCTTAAGTCTGGGCCGGGGTTCTGGGGAGCTGTTTTTT
CASSLSLGRGSGELFF
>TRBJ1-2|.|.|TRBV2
TGTGCCAGCATCCTGATCGGGCAGGCGGGCTATGGCTACACCTTC
CASILIGQAGYGYTF
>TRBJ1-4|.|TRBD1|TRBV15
TGTGCCACCAGCGATAGGGACAGGGGTAATGAAAAACTGTTTTTT
CATSDRDRGNEKLFF
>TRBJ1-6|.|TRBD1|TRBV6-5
TGTGCCAGCAGTCACCGGACAGGGGCCTCACCCCTCCACTTT
CASSHRTGASPLHF
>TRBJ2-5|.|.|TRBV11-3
TGTGCCAGCAGTTTCAAAGGGGCAGGGATGTACCAAGAGACCCAGTACTTC
CASSFKGAGMYQETQYF
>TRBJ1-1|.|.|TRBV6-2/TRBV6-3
TGTGCCAGCAGTGTTCAGGGAGGCACTGAAGCTTTCTTT
CASSVQGGTEAFF
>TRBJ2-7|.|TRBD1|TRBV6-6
TGTGCCAGCAGCGATACTACAGGGGGCGCGTGGGAGCAGTACTTC
CASSDTTGGAWEQYF
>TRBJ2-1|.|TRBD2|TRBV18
TGTGCCAGCTCACTTAACACCGGGACTAAGGGATACAATGAGCAGTTCTTC
CASSLNTGTKGYNEQFF
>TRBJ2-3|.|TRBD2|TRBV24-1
TGTGCCACCAGTGACAACGTAGCGGGGGACACAGATACGCAGTATTTT
CATSDNVAGDTDTQYF
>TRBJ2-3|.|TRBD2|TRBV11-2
TGTGCCAGCAGACAGCGGGGGGGCACAGATACGCAGTATTTT
CASRQRGGTDTQYF
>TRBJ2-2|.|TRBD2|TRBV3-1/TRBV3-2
TGTGCCAGCAGCCCGGGCGGGGGGACGAACACCGGGGAGCTGTTTTTT
CASSPGGGTNTGELFF
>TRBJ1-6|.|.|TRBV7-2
TGTGCCAGCAGCTTAGTGGCAGGGCCTGATAATTCACCCCTCCACTTT
CASSLVAGPDNSPLHF
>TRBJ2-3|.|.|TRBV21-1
TGTGCCAGCACAAGAGGGACAGGGGGCGCGACAGATACGCAGTATTTT
CASTRGTGGATDTQYF
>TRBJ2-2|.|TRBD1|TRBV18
TGTGCCAGCTCACCCCTCAGGGGGCCCGGGGAGCTGTTTTTT
CASSPLRGPGELFF
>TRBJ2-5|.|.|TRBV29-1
TGCAGCGTTGAAAGAGGGAGTGAGACCCAGTACTTC
CSVERGSETQYF
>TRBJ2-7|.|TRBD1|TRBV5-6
TGTGCCAGCAGCAAGACAGGGAGCTCCTACGAGCAGTACTTC
CASSKTGSSYEQYF
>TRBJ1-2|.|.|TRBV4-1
TGCGCCAGCAGCCAAGGGCCCTCAGGGACTCTCTATGGCTACACCTTC
CASSQGPSGTLYGYTF
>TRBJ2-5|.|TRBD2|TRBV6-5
TGTGCCAGCAGTCTCGGACTAGCGGGCCAAGAGACCCAGTACTTC
CASSLGLAGQETQYF
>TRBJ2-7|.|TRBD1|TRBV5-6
TGTGCCAGCAGCTTGGGTGTCGGGACAGGAGTTTTTAGGAGCCACGAGCAGTACTTC
CASSLGVGTGVFRSHEQYF
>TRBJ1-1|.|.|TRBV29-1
TGCAGCGTTGAAGATAAGAGGAACACTGAAGCTTTCTTT
CSVEDKRNTEAFF
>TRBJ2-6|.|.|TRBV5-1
TGCGCCAGCAGCTCCGAGGGCGTTGGGGCCAACGTCCTGACTTTC
CASSSEGVGANVLTF
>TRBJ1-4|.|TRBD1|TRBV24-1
TGTGCCACCAGTGAGGGTCCGGGACAGGGGTTTGAAAAACTGTTTTTT
CATSEGPGQGFEKLFF
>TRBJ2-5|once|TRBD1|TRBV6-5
TGTGCCAGCACCGACAGGGGGCTAGGGGAGACCCAGTACTTC
CASTDRGLGETQYF
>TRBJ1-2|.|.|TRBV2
TGTGCCAGCAGTGTGGTAGAAGGCTACACCTTC
CASSVVEGYTF
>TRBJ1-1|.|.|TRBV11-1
TGTGCCAGCAGCCTCCGGGGGGGCAGGGTCACTGAAGCTTTCTTT
CASSLRGGRVTEAFF
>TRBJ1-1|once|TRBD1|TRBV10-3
TGTGCCATCAGTGGGGGACAGGGGCGAAATTATGAAGCTTTCTTT
CAISGGQGRNYEAFF
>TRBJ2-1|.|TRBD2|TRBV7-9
TGTGCCAGGGAGGGACTAGCGGGAAATGAGCAGTTCTTC
CAREGLAGNEQFF
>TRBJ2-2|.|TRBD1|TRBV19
TGTGCCAGTAGAGGCGGGACAGGGTTTTTGAGGGAGCTGTTTTTT
CASRGGTGFLRELFF
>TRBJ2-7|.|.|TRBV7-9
TGTGCCAGCAGCTCGACCCCCTCCGGAGGGGAGCAGTACTTC
CASSSTPSGGEQYF
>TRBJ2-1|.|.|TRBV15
TGTGCCACCAGCGCCCTGAGGCTGGATGAGCAGTTCTTC
CATSALRLDEQFF
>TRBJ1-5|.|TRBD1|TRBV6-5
TGTGCCAGCAGACCGACAGGGGGCGGCAATCAGCCCCAGCATTTT
CASRPTGGGNQPQHF
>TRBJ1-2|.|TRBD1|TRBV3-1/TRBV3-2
TGTGCCAGCAGCCGTCAGGACAGGGCCTATGGCTACACCTTC
CASSRQDRAYGYTF
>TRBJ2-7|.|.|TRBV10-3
TGTGCCATCAGTGAGTCGGGGGCCTCCTACGAGCAGTACTTC
CAISESGASYEQYF
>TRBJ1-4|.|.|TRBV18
TGTGCCAGCTCACCCCGCCAGGGGACAACTAATGAAAAACTGTTTTTT
CASSPRQGTTNEKLFF
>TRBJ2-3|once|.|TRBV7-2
TGTGCCAGCAGCTTAATCAATACAGATACGCAGTATTTT
CASSLINTDTQYF
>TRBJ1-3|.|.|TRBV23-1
TGCGCCAGCACCCGCGAGGGGGAATACGCCTCTGGAAACACCATATATTTT
CASTREGEYASGNTIYF
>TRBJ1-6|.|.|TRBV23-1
TGCGCCAGCAGTCCTCGTCGGTACAATTCACCCCTCCACTTT
CASSPRRYNSPLHF
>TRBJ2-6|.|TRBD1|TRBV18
TGTGCCAGCTCACCCAGGACAGGGTCACTCTCTGGGGCCAACGTCCTGACTTTC
CASSPRTGSLSGANVLTF
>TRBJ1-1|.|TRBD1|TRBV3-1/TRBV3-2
TGTGCCAGCAGCCAACCGGGACAGGGGACCACTGAAGCTTTCTTT
CASSQPGQGTTEAFF
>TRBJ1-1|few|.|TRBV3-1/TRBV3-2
TGTGCCAGCAGCCAAGCTCCGGGGAACACTGAAGCTTTCTTT
CASSQAPGNTEAFF
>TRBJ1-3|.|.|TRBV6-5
TGTGCCAGCAGTTACTCAATTTGGGCTTCTGGAAACACCATATATTTT
CASSYSIWASGNTIYF
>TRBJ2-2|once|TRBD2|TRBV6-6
TGTGCCAGCAGATCAGCGGGGGGGCCGGCCGGGGAGCTGTTTTTT
CASRSAGGPAGELFF
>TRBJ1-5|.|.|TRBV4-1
TGCGCCAGCAGCCGCGGCCAAGGGGTTCAGCCCCAGCATTTT
CASSRGQGVQPQHF
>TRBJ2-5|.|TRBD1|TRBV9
TGTGCCAGCAGCTCCAGGGACAGGACCTACCAAGAGACCCAGTACTTC
CASSSRDRTYQETQYF
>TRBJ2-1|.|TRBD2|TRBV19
TGTGCCAGTAGTCGGTCCGGGACTAGGAGTGATTATGAGCAGTTCTTC
CASSRSGTRSDYEQFF
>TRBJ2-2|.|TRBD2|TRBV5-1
TGCGCCAGCAGCTCCCTTAGCGGGGGGGCCACCGGGGAGCTGTTTTTT
CASSSLSGGATGELFF
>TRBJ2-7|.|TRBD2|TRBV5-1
TGCGCCAGCAGCTTTAGCGGGGGGAATCACGAGCAGTACTTC
CASSFSGGNHEQYF